Sequencing of this TCR beta chain was carried out in a study of early T cells in non-severe SARS-CoV-2 infection. MiXCR, applied by TCRdb to the 5' RACE reads, yields one record per CDR3 protein. The profile shows about 30,000 distinct CDR3 sequences, approximately 5.2% of them singletons. This clonotype was detected ten times or more. Germline lookup yields CDR1 MDHEN and CDR2 SYDVKM. The CDR3 has 15 residues. V dropped 5 bases and J dropped 4; count of bases not matched to a gene: 8. The specimen was whole blood. The clonotype was recovered from an adult who was a healthcare worker with PCR-confirmed SARS-CoV-2 infection or an uninfected control (not recorded which). The chain employs TRBV28 and TRBJ1-1; 9 bases map to TRBD1. The CDR3 sequence: CASSPRQGESTEAFF. CDR3 coding DNA: TGTGCCAGCAGTCCTAGACAGGGGGAGAGCACTGAAGCTTTCTTT.